Following are 19 T cell receptor beta chains from one sample sequenced in a study of T cell responses to AZD1222 COVID-19 vaccine. Method: immunoSEQ multiplex PCR; TCRdb's copy keeps in-frame clones and lacks some. The sample lists around 110,000 clones, around 91% occurring once. Sequenced here: peripheral blood, sampled on day 0 of AZD1222 vaccination. These receptors came from an adult in good health.

This chain uses TRBV27 with TRBJ1-1; D is uncertain. The CDR3 covers 13 residues. The ends were cut back, 6 bases at V and 0 bases at J, with 8 bases in the middle. Germline-derived CDR1 and CDR2 are MNHEY and SMNVEV (reference sequence). Written as DNA, the CDR3 is TGTGCCAGCAGATGGGATTTGAACACTGAAGCTTTCTTT. It codes for CASRWDLNTEAFF.

CDR3 bases: TGTGCCAGCAGCTTGGCCGCAGGGGGCTCCAGCTATGGCTACACCTTC. Translated, it gives CASSLAAGGSSYGYTF. The chain uses TRBV5-8 and TRBJ1-2; 8 positions match TRBD1. The CDR3 runs to 16 residues. The V segment lost 0 bases and the J segment 4 bases; nucleotides outside the gene matches: 8. Germline V gene data show CDR1 as SGHTS and CDR2 as YDEGEE.

With regard to this clone: At one end the junction does not follow the germline gene, possibly because of a read error. The chain couples TRBV6-1 to TRBJ2-7; D is unresolved. Germline CDR1 reads MNHNS; CDR2 reads SASEGT. The CDR3 sequence is 11 residues long. The CDR3 region has the DNA TGTGCCAGCAGTGAAACCCGGGTCTTCATCTTC. Protein product: CASSETRVFIF.

The gene calls are TRBV7-9 and TRBJ1-2; no definite D call. Germline V lookup: CDR1 SEHNR, CDR2 FQNEAQ (reference sequence). The ends were cut back, 2 bases at V and 0 bases at J, with 4 bases in the middle. The CDR3 length is 13 residues. The CDR3 region is CASSLSANYGYTF. The DNA for the CDR3 is TGTGCCAGCAGCTTAAGCGCTAACTATGGCTACACCTTC.

J is TRBJ1-1 and V is TRBV6-5; the D gene is possibly TRBD1 (6 bases). CDR3 size: 13 residues. The germline gives CDR1 MNHEY, CDR2 SVGAGI. V lost 7 bases and J lost 1, with 10 bases in between. CDR3 loop: CASTQQGNTEAFF. CDR3 DNA: TGTGCCAGCACTCAACAGGGGAACACTGAAGCTTTCTTT.

The chain uses TRBV25-1 and TRBJ1-2, with TRBD1 matching 7 bases. J was trimmed by 0 bases and V by 6 bases; bases with no gene match: 7. The CDR3 has 15 residues. Per the germline V gene, CDR1 is MGHDK and CDR2 is SYGVNS. CDR3 nucleotides: TGTGCCAGCAGCGGTCCGGGACAGACTAACTATGGCTACACCTTC. It codes for CASSGPGQTNYGYTF.

This clone was observed once. In the same sample, other DNA sequences code for this CDR3. This chain uses TRBV27 with TRBJ2-7; either TRBD1 or TRBD2 may fit D (6 bases each). There are 14 residues in the CDR3. V gave up 5 bases and J gave up 4 bases, with 15 bases separating them. CDR1 and CDR2 from the germline V gene are MNHEY and SMNVEV (reference sequence). CDR3 in amino acids: CASSRGPGFYEQYF. CDR3 nucleotides: TGTGCCAGCAGTCGGGGGCCGGGCTTTTACGAGCAGTACTTC.

As DNA, the CDR3 is TGTGCCAGCAGCAAAGAAAGGCTAGCAGAAGAGACCCAGTACTTC. This gives the protein CASSKERLAEETQYF. V and J are TRBV21-1 and TRBJ2-5; the DNA was not compared with TRBD2, the D call given in the table. TRBV21-1 has pseudogene status. The CDR3 spans 15 residues.

This clone showed up just once. The rearrangement links TRBV9 to TRBJ2-2; perhaps TRBD1 as D (6 bases). V was clipped by 4 bases and J by 4 bases, with 14 bases between them. The CDR3 is 15 amino acids. CDR1 and CDR2 (germline): SGDLS, YYNGEE. Here the CDR3 reads CASSTYREGTGELFF. The CDR3 bases are TGTGCCAGCAGCACGTACAGGGAAGGCACCGGGGAGCTGTTTTTT.

This chain uses TRBV6-6 with TRBJ1-4; 11 positions match TRBD1. Per the germline V gene, CDR1 is MNHNY and CDR2 is SVGAGI (reference sequence). V dropped 6 bases and J dropped 7; count of bases not matched to a gene: 10. This CDR3 spans 16 amino acids. CDR3 residues: CASRPGTGGPGEKLFF. The CDR3 DNA follows: TGTGCCAGCAGGCCCGGGACAGGGGGACCGGGTGAAAAACTGTTTTTT.

CDR3 loop: CASRRQGGLNYGYTF. The CDR3 bases are TGTGCCAGCAGACGCCAAGGGGGTCTAAACTATGGCTACACCTTC. The chain joins TRBV6-5 to TRBJ1-2; possibly TRBD1 for D (6 bases). Looked up from germline, CDR1 is MNHEY and CDR2 is SVGAGI. The length of the CDR3 is 15 residues. V was cut by 6 bases and J by 2 bases, with 16 bases left in between.

The genes are TRBV27 and TRBJ2-3; 8 bases fit TRBD1. After removal of 4 bases from V and 4 bases from J, the junction contained 1 base not matched to a gene. Germline values: CDR1 MNHEY, CDR2 SMNVEV (reference sequence). This CDR3 has 13 residues. The CDR3 here is CASSSDRADTQYF. In DNA, the CDR3 is TGTGCCAGCAGTTCGGACAGGGCAGATACGCAGTATTTT.

This clone occurred once. The chain is built from TRBV2 and TRBJ1-1; 8 bases are a match to TRBD1. Germline values: CDR1 SNHLY, CDR2 FYNNEI. V shed 4 bases, J shed 8 bases, and the junction held 9 bases outside the gene matches. The CDR3 has 14 residues. The CDR3 sequence: CASSGTGRKQEAFF. In DNA form, the CDR3 reads TGTGCCAGCAGTGGGACAGGGAGGAAACAAGAAGCTTTCTTT.

This rearrangement joins TRBV5-1 to TRBJ1-4; D gene unclear. This CDR3 contains 14 residues. Germline CDR1 and CDR2: SGHRS and YFSETQ. Trimming cost V 4 bases and J 0 bases, with 7 bases left between them. The DNA for the CDR3 is TGCGCCAGCAGCCCCAGCTCAACTAATGAAAAACTGTTTTTT. This sequence encodes CASSPSSTNEKLFF.

J is TRBJ1-1 and V is TRBV3-1 (or the pseudogene TRBV3-2), with D unresolved. There are 15 residues in the CDR3. Germline assignment: CDR1 LGHDT and CDR2 YNNKEL (reference sequence). Trimming cost V 2 bases and J 0 bases, with 10 bases left between them. The CDR3, as DNA: TGTGCCAGCAGCCAACTAAGGGCCTTGAACACTGAAGCTTTCTTT. Translating it yields CASSQLRALNTEAFF.

The V call is TRBV4-1, the J call TRBJ2-2; 10 bases are a match to TRBD2. V was pared by 2 bases and J by 0 bases, with 6 bases of the junction left unmatched. This CDR3 contains 18 residues. From germline, CDR1 is MGHRA and CDR2 YSYEKL. The CDR3 reads CASSQTPSGGANTGELFF. CDR3 in DNA: TGCGCCAGCAGCCAAACCCCCAGCGGGGGGGCGAACACCGGGGAGCTGTTTTTT.

The chain has TRBV3-1 (or the pseudogene TRBV3-2) and TRBJ2-1; D unclear. This CDR3 has 14 residues. V shed 6 bases and J shed 5 bases, with 14 bases lying between them. Germline assignment: CDR1 LGHDT and CDR2 YNNKEL (reference sequence). The CDR3 DNA sequence: TGTGCCAGCAGAGACCTAGGGAAAAACAATGAGCAGTTCTTC. This encodes CASRDLGKNNEQFF.

The chain uses TRBV7-9 and TRBJ1-4, with D maybe TRBD1 (5 bases). This CDR3 has 15 amino acids. Germline assignment: CDR1 SEHNR and CDR2 FQNEAQ (reference sequence). The ends were cut back, 5 bases at V and 7 bases at J, with 17 bases in the middle. The CDR3 is CASSPRRGESEKLFF. CDR3 sequence (DNA): TGTGCCAGCAGCCCCAGACGGGGGGAAAGTGAAAAACTGTTTTTT.

The V call is TRBV12-5, the J call TRBJ2-1; D might be TRBD2 (7 bases). The CDR3 spans 15 residues. In germline, CDR1 is LGHNT, CDR2 FRNRAP. Trimming removed 7 bases at V and 3 bases at J, with 16 bases between. The CDR3 is CASAGGGGYYNEQFF. In DNA, the CDR3 is TGTGCTAGTGCCGGAGGGGGGGGTTACTACAATGAGCAGTTCTTC. Looking up the rest from reference TRBV12-5 and TRBJ2-1 gives the full variable domain: DARVTQTPRHKVTEMGQEVTMRCQPILGHNTVFWYRQTMMQGLELLAYFRNRAPLDDSGMPKDRFSAEMPDATLATLKIQPSEPRDSAVYFCASAGGGGYYNEQFFGPGTRLTVL.